This T cell receptor (beta chain) was found in a study of cytomegalovirus exposure and HLA in healthy donors. Vbeta (60) and Jbeta (13) primers were used in the PCR. TCRdb's table, derived via immunoSEQ multiplex PCR, lists solely in-frame clones and lacks some. Across around 40,000 clones, the top ten clones capture 6.2% of the sample. On this clone: No antigen is known for it.

General observations from the study: With high specificity and sensitivity, the classifier reportedly diagnosed cytomegalovirus status.

Sequenced input: PBMCs. This sequence was found in a man aged 25-40 years in good health and CMV-seronegative.

This chain's CDR3 is CSVQGRFTYEQYF. Here the CDR3 DNA reads TGCAGCGTACAGGGCCGCTTTACCTACGAGCAGTACTTC. The chain joins TRBV29-1 to TRBJ2-5; possibly TRBD1 for D (6 bases). The J call could be wrong; TRBJ2-7 is a better fit for the DNA end. This CDR3 is built from 13 residues. In germline, CDR1 is SQVTM, CDR2 ANQGSEA.